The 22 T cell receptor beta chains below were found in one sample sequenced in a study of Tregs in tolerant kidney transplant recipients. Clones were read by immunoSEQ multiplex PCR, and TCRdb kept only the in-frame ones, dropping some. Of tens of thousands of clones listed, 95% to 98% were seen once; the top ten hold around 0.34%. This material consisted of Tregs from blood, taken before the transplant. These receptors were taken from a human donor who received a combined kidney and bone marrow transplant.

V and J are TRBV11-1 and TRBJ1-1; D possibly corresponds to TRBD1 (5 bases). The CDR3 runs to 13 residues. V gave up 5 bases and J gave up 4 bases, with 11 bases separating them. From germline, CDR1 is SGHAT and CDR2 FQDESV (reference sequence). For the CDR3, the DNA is TGTGCCAGCAGCCGCAGGGTCGGCACTGAAGCTTTCTTT. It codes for CASSRRVGTEAFF.

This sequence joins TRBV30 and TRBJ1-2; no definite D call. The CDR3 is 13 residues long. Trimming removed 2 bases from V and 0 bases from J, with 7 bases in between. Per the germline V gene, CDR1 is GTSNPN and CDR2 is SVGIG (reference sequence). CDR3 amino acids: CAWSPSPNYGYTF. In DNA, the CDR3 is TGTGCCTGGAGTCCCAGTCCTAACTATGGCTACACCTTC.

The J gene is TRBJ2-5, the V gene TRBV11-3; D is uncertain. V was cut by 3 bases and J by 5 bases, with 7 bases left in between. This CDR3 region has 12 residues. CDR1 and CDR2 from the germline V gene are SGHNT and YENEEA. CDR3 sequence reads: CASSFVGETQYF. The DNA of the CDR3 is TGTGCCAGCAGCTTCGTCGGGGAGACCCAGTACTTC.

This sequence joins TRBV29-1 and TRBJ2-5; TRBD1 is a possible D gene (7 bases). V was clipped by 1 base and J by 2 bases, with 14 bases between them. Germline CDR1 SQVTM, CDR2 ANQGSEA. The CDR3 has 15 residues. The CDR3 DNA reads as TGCAGCGTTGAAGGAGGGCCAGGGGGGCAAGAGACCCAGTACTTC. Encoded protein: CSVEGGPGGQETQYF.

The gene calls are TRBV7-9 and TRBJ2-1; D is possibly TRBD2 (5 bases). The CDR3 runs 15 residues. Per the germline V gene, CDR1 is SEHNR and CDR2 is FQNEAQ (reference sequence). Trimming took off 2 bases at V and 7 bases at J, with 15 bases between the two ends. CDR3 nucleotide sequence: TGTGCCAGCAGCTTAATGGCCAGGTCGGGGAATGAGCAGTTCTTC. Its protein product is CASSLMARSGNEQFF.

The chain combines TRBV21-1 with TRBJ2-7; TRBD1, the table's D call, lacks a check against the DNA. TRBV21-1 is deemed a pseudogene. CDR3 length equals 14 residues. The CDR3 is CASTPTGTRYEQYF. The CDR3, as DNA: TGTGCCAGCACCCCGACAGGGACCCGCTACGAGCAGTACTTC.

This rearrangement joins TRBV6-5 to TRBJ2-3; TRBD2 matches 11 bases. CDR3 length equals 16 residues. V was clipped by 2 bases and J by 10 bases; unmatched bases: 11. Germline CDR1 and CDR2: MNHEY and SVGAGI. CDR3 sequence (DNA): TGTGCCAGCAGTTACCGACTAGCGGGGACCCCCTCCCCGCAGTATTTT. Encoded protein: CASSYRLAGTPSPQYF.

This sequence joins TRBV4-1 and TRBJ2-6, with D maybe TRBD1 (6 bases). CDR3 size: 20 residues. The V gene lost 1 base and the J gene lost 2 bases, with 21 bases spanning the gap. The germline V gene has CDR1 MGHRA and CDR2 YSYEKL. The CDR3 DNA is TGCGCCAGCAGCCAAGTGGGGGCGGGTGGCCCGAAAGCTGGGGCCAACGTCCTGACTTTC. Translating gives CASSQVGAGGPKAGANVLTF.

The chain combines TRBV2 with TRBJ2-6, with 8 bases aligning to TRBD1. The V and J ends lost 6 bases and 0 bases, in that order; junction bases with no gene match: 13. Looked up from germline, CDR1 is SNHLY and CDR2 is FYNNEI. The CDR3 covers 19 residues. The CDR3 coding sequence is TGTGCCAGCAGAGGACAGGGAGAAGTGAGAGGCTCTGGGGCCAACGTCCTGACTTTC. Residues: CASRGQGEVRGSGANVLTF.

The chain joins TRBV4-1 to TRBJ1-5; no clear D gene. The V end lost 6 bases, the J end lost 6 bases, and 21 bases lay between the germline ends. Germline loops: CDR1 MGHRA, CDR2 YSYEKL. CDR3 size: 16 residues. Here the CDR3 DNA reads TGCGCCAGCAGTCGAGACACTGCAAGAGAATTTCAGCCCCAGCATTTT. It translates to CASSRDTAREFQPQHF.

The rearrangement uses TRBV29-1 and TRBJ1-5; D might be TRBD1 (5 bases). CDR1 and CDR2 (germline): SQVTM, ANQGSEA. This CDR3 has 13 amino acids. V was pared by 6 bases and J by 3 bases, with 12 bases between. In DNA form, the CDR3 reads TGCAGCGTAGCCCCGGGACTCAATCAGCCCCAGCATTTT. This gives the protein CSVAPGLNQPQHF. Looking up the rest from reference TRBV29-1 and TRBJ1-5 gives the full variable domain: SAVISQKPSRDICQRGTSLTIQCQVDSQVTMMFWYRQQPGQSLTLIATANQGSEATYESGFVIDKFPISRPNLTFSTLTVSNMSPEDSSIYLCSVAPGLNQPQHFGDGTRLSIL.

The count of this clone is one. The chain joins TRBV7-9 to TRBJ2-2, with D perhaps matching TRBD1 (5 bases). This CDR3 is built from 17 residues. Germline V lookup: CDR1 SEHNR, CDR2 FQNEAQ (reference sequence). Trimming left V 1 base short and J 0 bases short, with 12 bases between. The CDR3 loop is CASSLVLWGTNTGELFF. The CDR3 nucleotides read TGTGCCAGCAGCTTAGTTTTGTGGGGCACGAACACCGGGGAGCTGTTTTTT.

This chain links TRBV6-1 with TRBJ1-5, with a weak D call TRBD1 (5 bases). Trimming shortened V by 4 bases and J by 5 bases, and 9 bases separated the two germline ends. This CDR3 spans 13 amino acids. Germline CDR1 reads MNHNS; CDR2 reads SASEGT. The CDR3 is CASSGRGDQPQHF. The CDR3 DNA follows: TGTGCCAGCAGTGGACGGGGGGATCAGCCCCAGCATTTT.

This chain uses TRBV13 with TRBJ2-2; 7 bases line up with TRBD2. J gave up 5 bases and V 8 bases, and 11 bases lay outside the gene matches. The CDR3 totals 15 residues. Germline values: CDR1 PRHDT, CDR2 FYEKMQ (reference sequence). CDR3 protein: CASVRRGRATGELFF. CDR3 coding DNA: TGTGCCAGCGTACGACGAGGGAGGGCGACCGGGGAGCTGTTTTTT.

The CDR3 DNA reads as TGTGCCAGCAGTTTCATCCAGAGCGTACGTGAGCAGTACTTC. Its translation is CASSFIQSVREQYF. The chain couples TRBV27 to TRBJ2-7, with unresolved D. V lost 3 bases and J 7 bases, leaving 16 bases between the germline ends. This CDR3 comprises 14 residues. The germline CDR1 and CDR2 sequences are MNHEY and SMNVEV (reference sequence).

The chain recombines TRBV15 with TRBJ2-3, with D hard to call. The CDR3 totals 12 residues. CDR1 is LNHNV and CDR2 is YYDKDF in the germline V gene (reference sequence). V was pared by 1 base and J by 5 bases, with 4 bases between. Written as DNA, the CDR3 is TGTGCCACCAGCAGAGCGAGAGATACGCAGTATTTT. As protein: CATSRARDTQYF.

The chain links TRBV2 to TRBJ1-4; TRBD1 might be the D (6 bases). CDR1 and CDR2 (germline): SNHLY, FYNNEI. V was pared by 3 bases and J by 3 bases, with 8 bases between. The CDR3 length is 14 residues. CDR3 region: CASSDGQPNEKLFF. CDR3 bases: TGTGCCAGCAGTGATGGACAGCCTAATGAAAAACTGTTTTTT.

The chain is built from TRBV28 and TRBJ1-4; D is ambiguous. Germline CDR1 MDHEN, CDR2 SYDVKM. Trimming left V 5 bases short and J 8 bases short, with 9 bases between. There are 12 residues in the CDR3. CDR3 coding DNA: TGTGCCAGCAGTATCCCTATGGAAAAACTGTTTTTT. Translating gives CASSIPMEKLFF. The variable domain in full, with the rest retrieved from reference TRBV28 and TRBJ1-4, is DVKVTQSSRYLVKRTGEKVFLECVQDMDHENMFWYRQDPGLGLRLIYFSYDVKMKEKGDIPEGYSVSREKKERFSLILESASTNQTSMYLCASSIPMEKLFFGSGTQLSVL.

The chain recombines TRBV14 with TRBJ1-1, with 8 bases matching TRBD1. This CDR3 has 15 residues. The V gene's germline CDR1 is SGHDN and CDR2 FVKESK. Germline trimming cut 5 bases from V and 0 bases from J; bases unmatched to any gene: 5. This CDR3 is CASSLRDRLNTEAFF. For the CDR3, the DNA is TGTGCCAGCAGCTTACGGGACAGGTTGAACACTGAAGCTTTCTTT.

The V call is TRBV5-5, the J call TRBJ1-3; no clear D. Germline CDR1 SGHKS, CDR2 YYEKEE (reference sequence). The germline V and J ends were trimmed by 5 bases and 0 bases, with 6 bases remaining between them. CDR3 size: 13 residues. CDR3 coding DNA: TGTGCCAGCAGTCGGGACTCTGGAAACACCATATATTTT. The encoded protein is CASSRDSGNTIYF. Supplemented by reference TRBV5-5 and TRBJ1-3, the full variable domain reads DAGVTQSPTHLIKTRGQQVTLRCSPISGHKSVSWYQQVLGQGPQFIFQYYEKEERGRGNFPDRFSARQFPNYSSELNVNALLLGDSALYLCASSRDSGNTIYFGEGSWLTVV.

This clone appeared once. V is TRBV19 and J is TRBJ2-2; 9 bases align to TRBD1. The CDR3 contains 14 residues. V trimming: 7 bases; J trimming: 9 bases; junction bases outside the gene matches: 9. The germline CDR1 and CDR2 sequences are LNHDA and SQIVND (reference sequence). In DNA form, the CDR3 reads TGTGCCAGTAATTGGACAGGGGCCCTACGGGAGCTGTTTTTT. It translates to CASNWTGALRELFF.

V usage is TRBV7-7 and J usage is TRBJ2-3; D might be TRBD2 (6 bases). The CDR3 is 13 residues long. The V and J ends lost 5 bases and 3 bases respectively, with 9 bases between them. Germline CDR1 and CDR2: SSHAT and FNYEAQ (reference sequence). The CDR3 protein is CASSPGVTDTQYF. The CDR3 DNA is TGTGCCAGCAGCCCGGGGGTGACAGATACGCAGTATTTT.